This record covers a single T cell receptor beta chain. What it binds is unknown. Cells sorted as Tregs were CD4+, CD25+ and CD127-/low. Constant-region reverse primers amplified full-length variable regions, followed by semi-nested Nested Universal Primer A PCR. TCRdb re-called the 5' RACE reads with MiXCR, one entry per CDR3 protein. The sample has 7,100 or so distinct CDR3 sequences, around 72% seen once. V lost 3 bases, J lost 4 bases, and 7 bases lay in between. This CDR3 spans 13 amino acids. Points from the study as a whole: Tumor memory CD4+ T cell TCR gene usage was found to cluster with blood and lymph node memory CD4+ cells and with lymph node naive CD4+ cells. Larger-cohort validation covered only one TCR beta V-J rearrangement. Tumor Tregs overlapped most with tumor, then blood, naive CD4+ cells.

This TCR came from a female donor with breast cancer. The sequenced sample was tumor-infiltrating Tregs sorted from the breast tumor. The J gene is TRBJ1-5, the V gene TRBV12-3 or TRBV12-4; no clear D. CDR3 in DNA: TGTGCCAGCAGTTTGGTAGGGAATCAGCCCCAGCATTTT. Residues: CASSLVGNQPQHF.